This is a list of T cell receptor beta chains from one sample in a study of blood T cells in healthy people across ages. TCRdb reprocessed the 5' RACE reads via MiXCR and lists one record per CDR3 protein. The sample lists approximately 1.5 million distinct CDR3 sequences, about 35% occurring once. The sample was blood. Receptors originate from a woman under 40 in good health. CDR3s include the opening cysteine and the closing phenylalanine or tryptophan. Fields, in order: J gene, V gene, CDR3 length, CDR3 protein.

TRBJ1-1 | TRBV7-8 | 13 | CASSFREDTEAFF
TRBJ1-4 | TRBV7-9 | 16 | CASSPQNREPRVQLFF
TRBJ1-1 | TRBV18 | 14 | CASSPEVMNTEAFF
TRBJ2-1 | TRBV5-1 | 15 | CASSSRTSFYNEQFF
TRBJ2-2 | TRBV7-3 | 17 | CASSGQGGGQYTGELFF
TRBJ1-4 | TRBV29-1 | 17 | CSVEEGPNEGSEEKLFF
TRBJ2-3 | TRBV30 | 15 | CAWRRRDLLTDTQYF
TRBJ1-4 | TRBV4-1 | 15 | CASSQGPTVNEKLFF
TRBJ2-5 | TRBV3-1 | 14 | CASSPGVFKTGQYF
TRBJ2-7 | TRBV18 | 13 | CASSSQVRGEQYF
TRBJ2-7 | TRBV3-1 | 15 | CASSLLTNRNYEQYF
TRBJ2-7 | TRBV4-2 | 19 | CASSQDLAWGETHSYEQYF
TRBJ1-2 | TRBV20-1 | 14 | CSARDLETGLGYTF
TRBJ2-1 | TRBV7-9 | 15 | CASAGILGLGDEQFF
TRBJ1-2 | TRBV25-1 | 15 | CASSESKTGCYGYTF
TRBJ2-7 | TRBV5-6 | 14 | CASSTGTSLYEQYF
TRBJ2-1 | TRBV6-6 | 16 | CASSYSGTSGFNEQFF
TRBJ2-3 | TRBV10-3 | 15 | CAIKGSGGAPDTQYF
TRBJ1-2 | TRBV5-1 | 12 | CASSGGNCGYTF
TRBJ1-2 | TRBV29-1 | 12 | CSVDPGDYGYTF
TRBJ2-3 | TRBV20-1 | 14 | CSARGQYLTDTQYF
TRBJ2-2 | TRBV9 | 17 | CASSPTYGNSGTGELFF
TRBJ2-1 | TRBV27 | 18 | CASSLSLAGSSVSNEQFF
TRBJ2-1 | TRBV7-3 | 14 | CASNRLAGGSEQFF
TRBJ2-1 | TRBV6-6 | 17 | CASSSPELAGTYNEQFF
TRBJ2-7 | TRBV5-4 | 13 | CASSWREHYEQYF
TRBJ1-1 | TRBV6-6 | 14 | CASSYEAMNTEAFF
TRBJ2-5 | TRBV6-6 | 14 | CASKTRLDPETQYF
TRBJ2-3 | TRBV6-4 | 14 | CASSPGFLGDTQYF
TRBJ2-3 | TRBV12-5 | 15 | CASGLVLGSIDTQYF
TRBJ2-3 | TRBV7-2 | 16 | CASSFHGSGREDTQYF
TRBJ2-1 | TRBV6-2/TRBV6-3 | 12 | CASSYNGNEQFF
TRBJ1-1 | TRBV27 | 13 | CASSLSKTAEAFF
TRBJ2-1 | TRBV27 | 13 | CASKGNSYNEQFF
TRBJ1-6 | TRBV27 | 15 | CASSPWGRGDSPLHF
TRBJ1-4 | TRBV3-1 | 15 | CASSNAGTGSEKLFF
TRBJ2-7 | TRBV20-1 | 15 | CSARGRQGGGSEQYF
TRBJ2-1 | TRBV15 | 17 | CATSSPRLAGRYNEQFF
TRBJ2-7 | TRBV20-1 | 16 | CSARVRQAGSLYEQYF
TRBJ1-6 | TRBV3-1 | 14 | CASSQGQVNSPLHF
TRBJ2-5 | TRBV4-1 | 17 | CASSPGTSGRGRETQYF
TRBJ2-7 | TRBV29-1 | 11 | CSADRGHEQYF
. | TRBV27 | 14 | CASSILTGYNEQYF